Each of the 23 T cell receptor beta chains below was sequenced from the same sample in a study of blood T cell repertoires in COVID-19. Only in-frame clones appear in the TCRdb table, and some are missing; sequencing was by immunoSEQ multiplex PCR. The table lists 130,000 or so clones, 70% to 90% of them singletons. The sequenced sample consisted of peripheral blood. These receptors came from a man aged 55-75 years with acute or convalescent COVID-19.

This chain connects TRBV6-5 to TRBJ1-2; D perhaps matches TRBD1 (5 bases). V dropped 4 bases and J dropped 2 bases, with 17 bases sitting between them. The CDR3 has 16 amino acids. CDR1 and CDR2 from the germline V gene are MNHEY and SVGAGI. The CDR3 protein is CASSSPEAGSNYGYTF. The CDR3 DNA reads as TGTGCCAGCAGTTCTCCGGAAGCAGGGTCAAACTATGGCTACACCTTC.

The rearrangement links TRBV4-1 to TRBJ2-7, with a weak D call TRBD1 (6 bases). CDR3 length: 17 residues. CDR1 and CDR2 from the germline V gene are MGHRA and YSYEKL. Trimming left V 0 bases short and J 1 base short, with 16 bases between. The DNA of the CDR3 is TGCGCCAGCAGCCAAGATTTTGAGGCACAGGGATCCTACGAGCAGTACTTC. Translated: CASSQDFEAQGSYEQYF.

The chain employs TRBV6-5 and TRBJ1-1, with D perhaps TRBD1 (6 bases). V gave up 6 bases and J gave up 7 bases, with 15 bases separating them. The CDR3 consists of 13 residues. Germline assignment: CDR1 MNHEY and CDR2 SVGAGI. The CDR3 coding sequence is TGTGCCAGCAGACAGTATTGGGGGCATGAAGCTTTCTTT. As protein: CASRQYWGHEAFF.

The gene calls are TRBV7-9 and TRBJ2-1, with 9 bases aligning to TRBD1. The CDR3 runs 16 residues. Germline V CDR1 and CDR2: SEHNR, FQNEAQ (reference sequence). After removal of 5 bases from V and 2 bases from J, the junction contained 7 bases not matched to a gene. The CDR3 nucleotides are TGTGCCAGCAGCGAAGGACAGGGGCTCGCCTACAATGAGCAGTTCTTC. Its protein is CASSEGQGLAYNEQFF.

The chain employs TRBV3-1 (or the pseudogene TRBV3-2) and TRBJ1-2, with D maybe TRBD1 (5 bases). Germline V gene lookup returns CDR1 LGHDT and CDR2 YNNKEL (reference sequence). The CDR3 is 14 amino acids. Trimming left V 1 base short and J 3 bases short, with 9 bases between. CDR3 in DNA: TGTGCCAGCAGCCAAGCGGGCAGGGACTATGGCTACACCTTC. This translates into CASSQAGRDYGYTF.

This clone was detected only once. The CDR3 protein is CASSSRTGEAFF. The CDR3, as DNA: TGTGCCAGCAGTTCCCGGACAGGGGAAGCTTTCTTT. The chain uses TRBV6-4 and TRBJ1-1; TRBD1 matches 8 bases. V shed 5 bases, J shed 8 bases, and the junction held 4 bases outside the gene matches. CDR1 is MRHNA and CDR2 is SNTAGT in the germline V gene. CDR3 length: 12 amino acids.

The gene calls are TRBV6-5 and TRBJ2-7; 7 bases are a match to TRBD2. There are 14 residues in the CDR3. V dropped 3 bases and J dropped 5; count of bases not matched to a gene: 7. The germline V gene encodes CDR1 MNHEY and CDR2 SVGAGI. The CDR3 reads CASSYQRGDHEQYF. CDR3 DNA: TGTGCCAGCAGTTATCAGCGGGGCGACCACGAGCAGTACTTC.

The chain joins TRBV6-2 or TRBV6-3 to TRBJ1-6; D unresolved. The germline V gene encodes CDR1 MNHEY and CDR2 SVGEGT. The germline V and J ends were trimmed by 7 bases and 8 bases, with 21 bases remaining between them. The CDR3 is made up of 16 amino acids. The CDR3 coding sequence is TGTGCCAGCACCCCAGCCCGTACTGTAGAAGATTCACCCCTCCACTTT. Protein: CASTPARTVEDSPLHF.

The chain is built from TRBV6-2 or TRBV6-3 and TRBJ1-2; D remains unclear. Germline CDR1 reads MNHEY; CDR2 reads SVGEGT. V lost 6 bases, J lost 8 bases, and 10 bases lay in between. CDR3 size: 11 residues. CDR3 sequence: CASRYEGGYTF. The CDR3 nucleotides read TGTGCCAGCAGGTACGAGGGAGGCTACACCTTC.

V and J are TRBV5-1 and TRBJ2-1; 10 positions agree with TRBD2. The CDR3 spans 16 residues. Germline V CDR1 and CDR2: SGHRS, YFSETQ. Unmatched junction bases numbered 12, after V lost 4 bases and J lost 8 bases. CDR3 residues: CASSPGASGSSYEQFF. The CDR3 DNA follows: TGCGCCAGCAGCCCGGGAGCTAGCGGGAGTAGTTATGAGCAGTTCTTC.

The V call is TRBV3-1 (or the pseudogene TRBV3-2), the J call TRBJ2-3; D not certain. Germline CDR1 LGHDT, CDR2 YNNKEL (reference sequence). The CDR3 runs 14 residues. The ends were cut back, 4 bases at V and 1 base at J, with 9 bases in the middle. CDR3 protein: CASSRADGTDTQYF. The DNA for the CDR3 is TGTGCCAGCAGCCGGGCCGACGGCACAGATACGCAGTATTTT.

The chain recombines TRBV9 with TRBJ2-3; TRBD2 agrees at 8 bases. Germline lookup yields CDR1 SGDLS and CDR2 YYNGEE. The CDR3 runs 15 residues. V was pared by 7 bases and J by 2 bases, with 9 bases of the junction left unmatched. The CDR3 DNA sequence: TGTGCCAGCTCCCCCGCGGGAGGTCTCACAGATACGCAGTATTTT. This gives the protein CASSPAGGLTDTQYF.

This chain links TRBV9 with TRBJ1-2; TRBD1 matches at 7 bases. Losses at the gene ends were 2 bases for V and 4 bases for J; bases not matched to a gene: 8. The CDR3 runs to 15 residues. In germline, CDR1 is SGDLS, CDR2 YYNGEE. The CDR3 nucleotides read TGTGCCAGCAGCGTTAGGACAGGAACACTCTATGGCTACACCTTC. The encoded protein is CASSVRTGTLYGYTF.

The CDR3 coding sequence is TGTGCCAGCAGCGACTACAGGGAGTATGGCTACACCTTC. Residues: CASSDYREYGYTF. The genes are TRBV5-6 and TRBJ1-2, with D possibly TRBD1 on 6 matching bases. This CDR3 is 13 amino acids long. Germline CDR1 is SGHDT and CDR2 is YYEEEE. The ends were cut back, 4 bases at V and 5 bases at J, with 12 bases in the middle.

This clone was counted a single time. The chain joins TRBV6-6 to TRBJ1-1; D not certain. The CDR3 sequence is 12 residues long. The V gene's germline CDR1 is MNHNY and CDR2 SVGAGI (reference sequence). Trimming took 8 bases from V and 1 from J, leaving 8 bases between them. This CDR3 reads CASSTPNTEAFF. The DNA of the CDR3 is TGTGCCAGCTCCACACCGAACACTGAAGCTTTCTTT.

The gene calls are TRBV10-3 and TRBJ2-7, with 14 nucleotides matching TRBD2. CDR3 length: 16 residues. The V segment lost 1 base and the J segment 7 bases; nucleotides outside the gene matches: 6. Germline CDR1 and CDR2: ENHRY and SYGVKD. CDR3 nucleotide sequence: TGTGCCATCAGTGAGTTGACTAGCGGGAGGGCGGATGAGCAGTACTTC. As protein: CAISELTSGRADEQYF.

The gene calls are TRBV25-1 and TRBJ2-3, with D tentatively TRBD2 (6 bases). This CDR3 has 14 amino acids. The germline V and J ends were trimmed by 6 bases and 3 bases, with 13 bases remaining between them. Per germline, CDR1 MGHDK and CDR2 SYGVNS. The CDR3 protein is CASSGTARTDTQYF. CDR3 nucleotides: TGTGCCAGCAGCGGGACTGCCCGGACAGATACGCAGTATTTT.

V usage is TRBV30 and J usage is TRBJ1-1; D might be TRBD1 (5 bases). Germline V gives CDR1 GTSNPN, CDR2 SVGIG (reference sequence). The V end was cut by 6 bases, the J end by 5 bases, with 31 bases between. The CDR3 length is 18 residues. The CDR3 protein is CACPQGPKGGVRSTEAFF. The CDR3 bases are TGTGCCTGCCCTCAGGGCCCAAAGGGAGGGGTCAGAAGTACTGAAGCTTTCTTT.

As DNA, the CDR3 is TGTGCCAGCAGTTACGACAGGGGGTTGCGCACTGAAGCTTTCTTT. Protein sequence: CASSYDRGLRTEAFF. This rearrangement joins TRBV6-5 to TRBJ1-1; 9 bases fit TRBD1. The germline gives CDR1 MNHEY, CDR2 SVGAGI. The CDR3 runs to 15 residues. Trimming removed 2 bases from V and 4 bases from J; junction bases left unmatched: 5.

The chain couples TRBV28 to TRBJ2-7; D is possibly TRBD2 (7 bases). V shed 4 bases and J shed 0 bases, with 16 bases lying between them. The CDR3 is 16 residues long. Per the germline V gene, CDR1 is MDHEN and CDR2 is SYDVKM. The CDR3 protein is CASSSAGAGSSYEQYF. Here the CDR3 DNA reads TGTGCCAGCAGTTCTGCGGGGGCGGGGAGCTCCTACGAGCAGTACTTC.

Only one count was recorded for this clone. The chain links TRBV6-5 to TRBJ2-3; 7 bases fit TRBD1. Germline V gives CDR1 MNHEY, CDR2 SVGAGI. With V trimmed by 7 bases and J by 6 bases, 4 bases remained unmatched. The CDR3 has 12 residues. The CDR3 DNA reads TGTGCCAGCAACGGACAGGATGATACGCAGTATTTT. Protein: CASNGQDDTQYF.

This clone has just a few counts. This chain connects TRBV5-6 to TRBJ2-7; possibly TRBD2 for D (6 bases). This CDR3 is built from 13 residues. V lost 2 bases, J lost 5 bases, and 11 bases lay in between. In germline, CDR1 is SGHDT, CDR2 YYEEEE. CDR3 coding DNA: TGTGCCAGCAGCTTAGGAGGGGAAAACGAGCAGTACTTC. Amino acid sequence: CASSLGGENEQYF. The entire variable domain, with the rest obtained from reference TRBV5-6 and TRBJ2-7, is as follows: DAGVTQSPTHLIKTRGQQVTLRCSPKSGHDTVSWYQQALGQGPQFIFQYYEEEERQRGNFPDRFSGHQFPNYSSELNVNALLLGDSALYLCASSLGGENEQYFGPGTRLTVT.

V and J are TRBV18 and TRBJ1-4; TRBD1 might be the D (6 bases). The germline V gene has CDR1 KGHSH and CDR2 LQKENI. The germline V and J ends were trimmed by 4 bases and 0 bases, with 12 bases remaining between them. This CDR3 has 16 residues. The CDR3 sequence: CASSQGVRPTNEKLFF. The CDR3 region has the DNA TGTGCCAGCTCACAGGGGGTGCGTCCAACTAATGAAAAACTGTTTTTT.